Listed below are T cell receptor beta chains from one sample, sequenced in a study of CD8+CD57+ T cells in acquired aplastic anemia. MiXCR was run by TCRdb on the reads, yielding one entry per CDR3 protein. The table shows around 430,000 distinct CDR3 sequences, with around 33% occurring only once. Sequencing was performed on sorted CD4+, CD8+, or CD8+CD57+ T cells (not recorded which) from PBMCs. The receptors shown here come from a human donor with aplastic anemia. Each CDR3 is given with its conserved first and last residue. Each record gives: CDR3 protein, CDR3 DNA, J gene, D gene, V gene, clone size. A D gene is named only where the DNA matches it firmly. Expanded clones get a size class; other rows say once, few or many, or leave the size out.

CDR3 protein: CSAHRGKREKLFF
CDR3 DNA: TGCAGTGCTCACCGGGGAAAGAGAGAAAAACTGTTTTTT
J gene: TRBJ1-4
D gene: NA
V gene: TRBV20-1
clone size: NA

CDR3 protein: CASSTRDRGQHGYTF
CDR3 DNA: TGTGCCAGCAGTACCCGCGACAGGGGGCAACATGGCTACACCTTC
J gene: TRBJ1-2
D gene: TRBD1
V gene: TRBV2
clone size: NA

CDR3 protein: CAISDPRKVTDTQYF
CDR3 DNA: TGTGCCATCAGTGACCCTCGTAAAGTCACAGATACGCAGTATTTT
J gene: TRBJ2-3
D gene: NA
V gene: TRBV10-3
clone size: few

CDR3 protein: CASSQGQGKSDTQYF
CDR3 DNA: TGTGCCAGCAGCCAGGGACAGGGCAAATCAGATACGCAGTATTTT
J gene: TRBJ2-3
D gene: TRBD1
V gene: TRBV10-3
clone size: many

CDR3 protein: CASSTPDRGRDYGYTF
CDR3 DNA: TGTGCCAGCAGCACCCCGGACAGGGGGCGAGACTATGGCTACACCTTC
J gene: TRBJ1-2
D gene: TRBD1
V gene: TRBV11-1
clone size: NA

CDR3 protein: CASREQGRHSPLHF
CDR3 DNA: TGTGCCAGCAGGGAACAGGGGAGGCATTCACCCCTCCACTTT
J gene: TRBJ1-6
D gene: TRBD1
V gene: TRBV7-6
clone size: NA

CDR3 protein: CASSYSTVAGGNEQFF
CDR3 DNA: TGTGCCAGCAGTTACTCGACTGTTGCGGGTGGGAATGAGCAGTTCTTC
J gene: TRBJ2-1
D gene: NA
V gene: TRBV6-2/TRBV6-3
clone size: few

CDR3 protein: CASSLQAGEAFF
CDR3 DNA: TGTGCCAGCAGTCTACAGGCGGGAGAAGCTTTCTTT
J gene: TRBJ1-1
D gene: NA
V gene: TRBV10-3
clone size: NA

CDR3 protein: CASSQGGAATDTQYF
CDR3 DNA: TGTGCCAGCAGTCAAGGTGGGGCCGCCACAGATACGCAGTATTTT
J gene: TRBJ2-3
D gene: NA
V gene: TRBV12-3/TRBV12-4
clone size: few

CDR3 protein: CAAYTTGYTF
CDR3 DNA: TGTGCCGCATATACAACGGGCTACACCTTC
J gene: TRBJ1-2
D gene: NA
V gene: TRBV2
clone size: many

CDR3 protein: CASSLVGGHSLCYGYTF
CDR3 DNA: TGTGCCAGCAGCTTAGTGGGGGGGCACTCACTTTGCTATGGCTACACCTTC
J gene: TRBJ1-2
D gene: NA
V gene: TRBV11-2
clone size: few

CDR3 protein: CASSPLIAGGPGDTQYF
CDR3 DNA: TGTGCCAGCAGCCCCCTAATAGCGGGGGGGCCAGGAGATACGCAGTATTTT
J gene: TRBJ2-3
D gene: TRBD2
V gene: TRBV11-2
clone size: NA

CDR3 protein: CASSLTTNQPQHF
CDR3 DNA: TGTGCCAGCAGCTTAACGACGAATCAGCCCCAGCATTTT
J gene: TRBJ1-5
D gene: NA
V gene: TRBV7-3
clone size: many

CDR3 protein: CASSLAGTSGTYEQYF
CDR3 DNA: TGTGCCAGCAGCTTGGCTGGGACTAGCGGGACCTACGAGCAGTACTTC
J gene: TRBJ2-7
D gene: TRBD2
V gene: TRBV13
clone size: NA

CDR3 protein: CASSLGAQPQHF
CDR3 DNA: TGTGCCAGCAGCCTGGGAGCCCAGCCCCAGCATTTT
J gene: TRBJ1-5
D gene: NA
V gene: TRBV2
clone size: many

CDR3 protein: CASSRDRAGGSPLHF
CDR3 DNA: TGTGCCAGTAGTCGGGACAGGGCTGGTGGTTCACCCCTCCACTTT
J gene: TRBJ1-6
D gene: TRBD1
V gene: TRBV19
clone size: NA

CDR3 protein: CSIMRGGVYGGNTEAFF
CDR3 DNA: TGCAGCATAATGAGAGGGGGCGTCTATGGGGGGAACACTGAAGCTTTCTTT
J gene: TRBJ1-1
D gene: TRBD1
V gene: TRBV29-1
clone size: once

CDR3 protein: CATSEGPGRGETQYF
CDR3 DNA: TGTGCCACCAGTGAAGGGCCCGGAAGGGGGGAGACCCAGTACTTC
J gene: TRBJ2-5
D gene: NA
V gene: TRBV24-1
clone size: many

CDR3 protein: CASTVGATGFRVEQYF
CDR3 DNA: TGTGCCAGTACGGTGGGGGCGACAGGCTTTCGGGTCGAGCAGTACTTC
J gene: TRBJ2-7
D gene: NA
V gene: TRBV25-1
clone size: NA

CDR3 protein: CASSIPTGGEETQYF
CDR3 DNA: TGTGCCAGTAGTATCCCGACAGGGGGCGAAGAGACCCAGTACTTC
J gene: TRBJ2-5
D gene: TRBD1
V gene: TRBV19
clone size: few

CDR3 protein: CAWSPQGQGSYTF
CDR3 DNA: TGTGCCTGGAGCCCCCAAGGACAGGGGAGCTACACCTTC
J gene: TRBJ1-2
D gene: TRBD1
V gene: TRBV30
clone size: NA

CDR3 protein: CASSRGQETTGELFF
CDR3 DNA: TGTGCCAGCTCACGAGGACAGGAGACCACCGGGGAGCTGTTTTTT
J gene: TRBJ2-2
D gene: TRBD1
V gene: TRBV2
clone size: NA

CDR3 protein: CASSLAQRGFHVYEQYF
CDR3 DNA: TGTGCCAGCAGCCTCGCGCAGAGGGGCTTCCATGTGTACGAGCAGTACTTC
J gene: TRBJ2-7
D gene: NA
V gene: TRBV7-2
clone size: many